Sequencing of this T cell receptor (beta chain) was carried out in a study of graft-versus-host responses after intestinal transplantation. The method was immunoSEQ multiplex PCR; TCRdb's version includes in-frame clones alone and lacks a portion of them. The data show 90,000 to 120,000 clones, more than 75% seen once. CDR3 size: 19 residues. The junction had 8 bases not matched to a gene; V was cut back by 5 bases and J by 1 base. Per germline, CDR1 LNHDA and CDR2 SQIVND (reference sequence). Concerning this clone itself: The antigen remains unidentified.

The chain uses TRBV19 and TRBJ2-1; 16 nucleotides agree with TRBD2. The TCR comes from a human donor who received an intestinal transplant. This specimen consisted of unstimulated CD4+ T cells sorted from spleen or lymph node cells, obtained before intestinal transplant. CDR3 protein: CASSRPGLAGGGSYNEQFF. The CDR3 coding sequence is TGTGCCAGTAGTCGACCGGGACTAGCGGGAGGGGGTTCCTACAATGAGCAGTTCTTC.